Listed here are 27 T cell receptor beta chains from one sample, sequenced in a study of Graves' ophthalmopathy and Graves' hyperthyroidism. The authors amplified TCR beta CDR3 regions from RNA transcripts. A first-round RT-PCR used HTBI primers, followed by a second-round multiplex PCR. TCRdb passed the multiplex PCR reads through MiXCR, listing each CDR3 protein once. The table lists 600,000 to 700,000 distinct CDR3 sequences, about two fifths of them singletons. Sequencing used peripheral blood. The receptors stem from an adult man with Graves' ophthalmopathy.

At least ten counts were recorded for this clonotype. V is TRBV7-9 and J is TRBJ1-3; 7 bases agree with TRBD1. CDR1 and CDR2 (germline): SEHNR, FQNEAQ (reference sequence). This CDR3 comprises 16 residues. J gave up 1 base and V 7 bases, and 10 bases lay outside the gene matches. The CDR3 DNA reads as TGTGCCAGCACAAATCCGACAGGGCTGTCTGGAAACACCATATATTTT. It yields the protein CASTNPTGLSGNTIYF.

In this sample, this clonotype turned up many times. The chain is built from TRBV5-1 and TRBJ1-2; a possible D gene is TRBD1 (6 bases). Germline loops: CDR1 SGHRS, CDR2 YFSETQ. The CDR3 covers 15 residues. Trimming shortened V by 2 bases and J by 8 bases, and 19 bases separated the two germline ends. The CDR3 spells CASSLRPGAEDGYTF. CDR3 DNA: TGCGCCAGCAGCTTAAGACCAGGGGCTGAGGACGGCTACACCTTC.

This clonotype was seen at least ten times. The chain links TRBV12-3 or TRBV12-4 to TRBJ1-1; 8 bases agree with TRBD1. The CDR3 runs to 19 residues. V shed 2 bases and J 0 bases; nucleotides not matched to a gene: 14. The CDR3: CASSLPVGQGEGMNTEAFF. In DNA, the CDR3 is TGTGCCAGCAGTTTACCTGTAGGACAGGGTGAGGGCATGAACACTGAAGCTTTCTTT.

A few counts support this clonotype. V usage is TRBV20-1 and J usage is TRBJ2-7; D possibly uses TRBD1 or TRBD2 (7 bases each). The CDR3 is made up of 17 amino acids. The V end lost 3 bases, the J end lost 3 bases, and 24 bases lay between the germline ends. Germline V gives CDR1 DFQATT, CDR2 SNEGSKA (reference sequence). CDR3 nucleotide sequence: TGCAGTGCTAGTATCAGGGGGAGGGGGCCTTTAGGCTACGAGCAGTACTTC. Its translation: CSASIRGRGPLGYEQYF.

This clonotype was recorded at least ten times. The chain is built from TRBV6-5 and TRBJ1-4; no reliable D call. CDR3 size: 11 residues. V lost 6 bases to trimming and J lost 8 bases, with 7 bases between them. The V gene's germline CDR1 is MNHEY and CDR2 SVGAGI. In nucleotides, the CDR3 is TGTGCCAGCAGAACCCCAGAAAAACTGTTTTTT. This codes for CASRTPEKLFF.

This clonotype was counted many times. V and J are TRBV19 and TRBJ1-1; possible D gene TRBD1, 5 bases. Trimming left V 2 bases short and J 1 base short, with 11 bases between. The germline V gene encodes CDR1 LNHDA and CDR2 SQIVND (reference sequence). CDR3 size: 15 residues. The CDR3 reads CASSISGRENTEAFF. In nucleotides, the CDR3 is TGTGCCAGTAGTATATCGGGCAGGGAGAACACTGAAGCTTTCTTT.

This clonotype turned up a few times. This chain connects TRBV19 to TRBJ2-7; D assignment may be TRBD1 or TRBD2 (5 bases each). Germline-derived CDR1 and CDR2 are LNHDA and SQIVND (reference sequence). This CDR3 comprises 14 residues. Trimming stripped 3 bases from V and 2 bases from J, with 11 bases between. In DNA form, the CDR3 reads TGTGCCAGTAGTATTACGCAGGGACCCTACGAGCAGTACTTC. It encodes CASSITQGPYEQYF.

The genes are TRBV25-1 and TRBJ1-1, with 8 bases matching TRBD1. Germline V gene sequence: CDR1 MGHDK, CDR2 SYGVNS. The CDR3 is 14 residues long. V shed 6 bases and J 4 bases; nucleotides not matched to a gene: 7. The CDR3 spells CASRAGTGLTEAFF. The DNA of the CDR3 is TGTGCCAGCAGAGCCGGGACAGGTCTCACTGAAGCTTTCTTT.

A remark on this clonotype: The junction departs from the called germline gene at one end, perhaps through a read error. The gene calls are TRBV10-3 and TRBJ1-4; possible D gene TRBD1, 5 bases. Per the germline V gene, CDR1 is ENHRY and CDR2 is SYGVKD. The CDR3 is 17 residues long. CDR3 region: CASSFQGRGATNEKLFF. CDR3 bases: TGTGCCAGCAGTTTTCAGGGTAGGGGAGCAACTAATGAAAAACTGTTTTTT.

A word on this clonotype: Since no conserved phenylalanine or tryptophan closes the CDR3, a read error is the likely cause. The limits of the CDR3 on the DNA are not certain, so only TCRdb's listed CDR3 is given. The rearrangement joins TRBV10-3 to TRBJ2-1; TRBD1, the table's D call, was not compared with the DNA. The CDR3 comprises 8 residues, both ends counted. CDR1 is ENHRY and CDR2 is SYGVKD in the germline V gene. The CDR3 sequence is CAISEADR.

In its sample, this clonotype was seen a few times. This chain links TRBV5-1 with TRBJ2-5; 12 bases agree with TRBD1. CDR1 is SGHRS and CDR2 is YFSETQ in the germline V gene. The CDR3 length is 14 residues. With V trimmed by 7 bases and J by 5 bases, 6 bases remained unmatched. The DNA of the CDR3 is TGCGCCAGCGGGACAGGGGGCCTTGGTGAGACCCAGTACTTC. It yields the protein CASGTGGLGETQYF.

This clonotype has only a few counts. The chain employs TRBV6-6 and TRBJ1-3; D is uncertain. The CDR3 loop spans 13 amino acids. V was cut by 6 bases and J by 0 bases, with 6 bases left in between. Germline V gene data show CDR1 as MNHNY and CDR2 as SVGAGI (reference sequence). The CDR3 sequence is CASRAASGNTIYF. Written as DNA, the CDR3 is TGTGCCAGCAGGGCCGCCTCTGGAAACACCATATATTTT.

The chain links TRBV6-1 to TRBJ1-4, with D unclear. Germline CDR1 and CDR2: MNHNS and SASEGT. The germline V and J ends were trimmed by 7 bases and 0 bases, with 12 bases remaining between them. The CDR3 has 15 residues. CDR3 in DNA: TGTGCCAGCAAACAGCTTCCATCAACTAATGAAAAACTGTTTTTT. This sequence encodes CASKQLPSTNEKLFF.

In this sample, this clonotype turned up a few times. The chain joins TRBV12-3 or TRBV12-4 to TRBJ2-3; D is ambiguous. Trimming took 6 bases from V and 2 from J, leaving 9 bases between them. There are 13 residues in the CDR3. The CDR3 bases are TGTGCCAGCAGCCAGGATGCCACAGATACGCAGTATTTT. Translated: CASSQDATDTQYF.

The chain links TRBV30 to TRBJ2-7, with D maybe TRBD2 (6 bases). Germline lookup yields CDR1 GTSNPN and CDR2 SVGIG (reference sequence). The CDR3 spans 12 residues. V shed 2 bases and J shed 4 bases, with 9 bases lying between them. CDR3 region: CAWSFGGYEQYF. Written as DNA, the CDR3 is TGTGCCTGGAGTTTCGGGGGATACGAGCAGTACTTC.

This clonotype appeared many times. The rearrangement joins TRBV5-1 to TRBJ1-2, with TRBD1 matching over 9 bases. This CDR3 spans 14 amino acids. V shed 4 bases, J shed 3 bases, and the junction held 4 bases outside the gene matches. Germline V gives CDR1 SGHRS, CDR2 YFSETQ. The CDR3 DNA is TGCGCCAGCAGCCAGGGACAGGGACACTATGGCTACACCTTC. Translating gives CASSQGQGHYGYTF.

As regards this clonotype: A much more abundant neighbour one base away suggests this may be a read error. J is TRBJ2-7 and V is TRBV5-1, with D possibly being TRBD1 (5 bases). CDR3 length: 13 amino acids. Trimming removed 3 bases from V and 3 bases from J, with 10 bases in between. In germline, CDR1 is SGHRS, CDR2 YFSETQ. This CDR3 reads CASSSWTSYEQYV. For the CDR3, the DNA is TGCGCCAGCAGCTCCTGGACAAGCTACGAGCAGTACGTC.

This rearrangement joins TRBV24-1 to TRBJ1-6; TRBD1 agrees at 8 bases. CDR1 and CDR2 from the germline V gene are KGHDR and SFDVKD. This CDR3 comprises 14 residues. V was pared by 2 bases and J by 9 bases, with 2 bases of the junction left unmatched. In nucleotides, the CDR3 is TGTGCCACCAGTGATTGGGACAGGCGTTCACCCCTCCACTTT. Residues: CATSDWDRRSPLHF.

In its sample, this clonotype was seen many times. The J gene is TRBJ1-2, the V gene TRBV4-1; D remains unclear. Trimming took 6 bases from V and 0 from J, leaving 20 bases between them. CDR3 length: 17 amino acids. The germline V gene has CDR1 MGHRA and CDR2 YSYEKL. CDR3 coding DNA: TGCGCCAGCAGTCACTATCTCGGACGGAGCCCTAACTATGGCTACACCTTC. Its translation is CASSHYLGRSPNYGYTF.

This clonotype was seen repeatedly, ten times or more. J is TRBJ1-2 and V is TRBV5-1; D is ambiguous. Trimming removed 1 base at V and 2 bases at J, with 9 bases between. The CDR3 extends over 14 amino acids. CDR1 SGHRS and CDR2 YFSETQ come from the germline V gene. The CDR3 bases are TGCGCCAGCAGCTTGAGAGGGAGGAACTATGGCTACACCTTC. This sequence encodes CASSLRGRNYGYTF.

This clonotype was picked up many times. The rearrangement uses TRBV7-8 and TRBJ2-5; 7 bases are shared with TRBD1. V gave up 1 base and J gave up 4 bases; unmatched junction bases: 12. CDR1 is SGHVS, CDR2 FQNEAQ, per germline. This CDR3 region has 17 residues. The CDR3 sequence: CASSLVRVTGKRETQYF. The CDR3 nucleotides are TGTGCCAGCAGCTTAGTGAGGGTGACAGGGAAAAGAGAGACCCAGTACTTC.

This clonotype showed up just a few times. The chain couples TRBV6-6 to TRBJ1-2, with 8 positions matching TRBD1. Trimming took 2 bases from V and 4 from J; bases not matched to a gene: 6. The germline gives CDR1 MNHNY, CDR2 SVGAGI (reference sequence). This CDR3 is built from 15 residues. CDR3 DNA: TGTGCCAGCAGTTACGGCGCAGGGACAGGCTATGGCTACACCTTC. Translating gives CASSYGAGTGYGYTF.

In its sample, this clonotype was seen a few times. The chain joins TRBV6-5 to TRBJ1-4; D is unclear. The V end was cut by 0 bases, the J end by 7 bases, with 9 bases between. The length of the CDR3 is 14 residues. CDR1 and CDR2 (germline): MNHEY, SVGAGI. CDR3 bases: TGTGCCAGCAGTTACTCGTACACAACTGAAAAACTGTTTTTT. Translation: CASSYSYTTEKLFF.

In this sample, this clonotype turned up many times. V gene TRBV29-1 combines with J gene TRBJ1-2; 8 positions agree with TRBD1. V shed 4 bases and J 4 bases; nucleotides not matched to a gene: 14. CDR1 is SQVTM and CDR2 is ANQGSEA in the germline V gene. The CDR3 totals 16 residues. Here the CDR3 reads CSVGSFIGTGRYGYTF. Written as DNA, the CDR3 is TGCAGCGTTGGAAGCTTTATCGGGACAGGACGCTATGGCTACACCTTC.

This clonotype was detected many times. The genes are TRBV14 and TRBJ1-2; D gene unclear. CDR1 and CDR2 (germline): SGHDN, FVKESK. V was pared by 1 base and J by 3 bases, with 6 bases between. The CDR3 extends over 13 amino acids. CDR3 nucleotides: TGTGCCAGCAGCCAAGGGGCTCACTATGGCTACACCTTC. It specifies CASSQGAHYGYTF.

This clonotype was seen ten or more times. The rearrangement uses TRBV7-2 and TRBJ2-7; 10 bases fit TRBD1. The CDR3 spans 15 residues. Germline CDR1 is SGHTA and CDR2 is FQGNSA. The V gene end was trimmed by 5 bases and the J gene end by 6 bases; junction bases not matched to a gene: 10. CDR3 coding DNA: TGTGCCAGCAGCCTAACTCCGGGACAGGGGACCGAGCAGTACTTC. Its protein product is CASSLTPGQGTEQYF.

CDR3 region: CASSELGGVLNQPQHF. In DNA form, the CDR3 reads TGTGCCAGCAGCGAACTGGGGGGTGTTCTCAATCAGCCCCAGCATTTT. The chain is built from TRBV4-2 and TRBJ1-5, with a possible D match to TRBD1 (5 bases). Trimming pared 5 bases from V and 3 bases from J, leaving 17 bases between. The CDR3 covers 16 residues. The germline V gene has CDR1 LGHNA and CDR2 YNFKEQ.